This T cell receptor (beta chain) was captured in a study of blood T cell repertoires in COVID-19. The length of the CDR3 is 14 residues. The germline CDR1 and CDR2 sequences are SQVTM and ANQGSEA. The J segment lost 0 bases and the V segment lost 7 bases, leaving 6 bases of the junction unmatched. Profiled with immunoSEQ multiplex PCR; TCRdb holds only in-frame clones, not every one. The sample lists roughly 290,000 clones; roughly 90% were seen once. This receptor was identified in a woman aged 18-29 years with acute COVID-19. The rearrangement links TRBV29-1 to TRBJ2-1; 7 bases are shared with TRBD1. Sample: PBMCs or T cells enriched from blood (not recorded which). The chain's CDR3 is CSGKTGISYNEQFF. CDR3 in DNA: TGCAGCGGCAAGACAGGGATCTCCTACAATGAGCAGTTCTTC.